The 27 T cell receptor beta chains below all came from one sample that was sequenced in a study of beta chain features in type 1 diabetes. Since all of the isolated RNA was reverse transcribed, expressed TCRB transcripts were what got sequenced. Produced via immunoSEQ multiplex PCR; TCRdb's table is partial and in-frame only. Here the sample spans a few hundred thousand clones, roughly 13% being singletons. These receptors have no identified antigens. Findings of the study overall: All four CD4+ subsets of Type 1 diabetes patients contained TCRB CDR3s that were moderately but significantly shorter.

Sequenced input: naive CD4+ T cells from blood. These receptors were obtained from a man aged 25-40 years with type 1 diabetes.

V gene TRBV11-2 combines with J gene TRBJ1-2; 9 bases agree with TRBD1. The CDR3 totals 16 residues. The V and J ends lost 1 base and 2 bases, in that order; junction bases with no gene match: 5. The germline V gene has CDR1 SGHAT and CDR2 FQNNGV. The CDR3 DNA follows: TGTGCCAGCAGCTTAGTTGGGACAGGGACGAACTATGGCTACACCTTC. Translating it yields CASSLVGTGTNYGYTF.

CDR3 bases: TGTGCCAGCAGCCCTCGGGGGACAGGACGATCAGAGACCCAGTACTTC. Its protein product is CASSPRGTGRSETQYF. This chain connects TRBV7-2 to TRBJ2-5; TRBD1 matches 8 bases. The CDR3 consists of 16 residues. V shed 5 bases and J 4 bases; nucleotides not matched to a gene: 12. Germline V gives CDR1 SGHTA, CDR2 FQGNSA.

This chain uses TRBV5-4 with TRBJ2-5; 10 bases align to TRBD2. Germline CDR1 is SGHNT and CDR2 is YYREEE (reference sequence). V shed 7 bases and J 1 base; nucleotides not matched to a gene: 10. This CDR3 spans 16 amino acids. The CDR3 protein is CASRRELAGVQETQYF. DNA of the CDR3: TGTGCCAGCCGACGAGAGCTAGCGGGAGTCCAAGAGACCCAGTACTTC.

The rearrangement joins TRBV10-3 to TRBJ1-1, with D possibly being TRBD1 (5 bases). The CDR3 length is 11 residues. Germline-derived CDR1 and CDR2 are ENHRY and SYGVKD. V was clipped by 6 bases and J by 13 bases, with 15 bases between them. CDR3 residues: CAIRGLDGDFF. The DNA for the CDR3 is TGTGCCATCAGGGGGCTGGATGGGGATTTCTTT.

This clone has just a few counts. The V call is TRBV18, the J call TRBJ1-1, with D perhaps matching TRBD1 (6 bases). Trimming shortened V by 3 bases and J by 6 bases, and 14 bases separated the two germline ends. CDR1 and CDR2 (germline): KGHSH, LQKENI. CDR3 length: 14 residues. CDR3 sequence (DNA): TGTGCCAGCTCACCGGGACAACATGGCGCTGAAGCTTTCTTT. Protein sequence: CASSPGQHGAEAFF.

The rearrangement joins TRBV11-2 to TRBJ2-2; 8 bases match TRBD1. Germline assignment: CDR1 SGHAT and CDR2 FQNNGV. The CDR3 covers 15 residues. V dropped 5 bases and J dropped 4; count of bases not matched to a gene: 6. The CDR3 DNA is TGTGCCAGCAGCGTCAGGGGGCGCGGCACCGGGGAGCTGTTTTTT. It specifies CASSVRGRGTGELFF.

This clone was observed a handful of times. The genes are TRBV2 and TRBJ2-3; tentatively, D is TRBD1 (7 bases). CDR3 size: 15 residues. In germline, CDR1 is SNHLY, CDR2 FYNNEI. V was shortened by 8 bases and J by 1 base, with 16 bases between the two germline ends. CDR3 residues: CASGRGDVGTDTQYF. The DNA of the CDR3 is TGTGCCAGCGGCAGGGGGGATGTCGGCACAGATACGCAGTATTTT.

The chain combines TRBV28 with TRBJ2-3; possibly TRBD1 for D (7 bases). Trimming removed 6 bases at V and 4 bases at J, with 14 bases between. CDR1 MDHEN and CDR2 SYDVKM come from the germline V gene. The CDR3 sequence is 14 residues long. This CDR3 reads CASSRARGADTQYF. The CDR3 coding sequence is TGTGCCAGCAGCAGAGCCAGGGGGGCAGATACGCAGTATTTT.

This chain joins TRBV5-1 and TRBJ2-7; D unresolved. This CDR3 region has 15 residues. V gave up 0 bases and J gave up 0 bases, with 10 bases separating them. Germline-derived CDR1 and CDR2 are SGHRS and YFSETQ. CDR3 sequence (DNA): TGCGCCAGCAGCTTGGCCTTGTCGAGCTCCTACGAGCAGTACTTC. This sequence encodes CASSLALSSSYEQYF.

This clone was counted a few times. The rearrangement joins TRBV5-4 to TRBJ2-3; a weak D match, TRBD2 (7 bases). From germline, CDR1 is SGHNT and CDR2 YYREEE (reference sequence). The CDR3 length is 15 residues. Trimming took 4 bases from V and 1 from J, leaving 13 bases between them. The DNA of the CDR3 is TGTGCCAGCAGCGGGGGGGGCAGCGGCACAGATACGCAGTATTTT. Translating gives CASSGGGSGTDTQYF.

The table lists this clone with a few counts. CDR3 nucleotides: TGTGCCAGCAGCTTAGAAGACAGGCGCAGGGATGGCTACACCTTC. Its translation: CASSLEDRRRDGYTF. The chain couples TRBV7-9 to TRBJ1-2; tentatively, D is TRBD1 (6 bases). CDR1 and CDR2 (germline): SEHNR, FQNEAQ (reference sequence). The CDR3 is 15 amino acids. The V and J ends lost 1 base and 6 bases respectively, with 15 bases between them.

The sample holds a few counts of this clone. The chain carries TRBV2 and TRBJ1-1; perhaps TRBD1 as D (6 bases). V was shortened by 2 bases and J by 9 bases, with 10 bases between the two germline ends. The CDR3 totals 12 residues. CDR1 is SNHLY and CDR2 is FYNNEI in the germline V gene. The CDR3 spells CASSENGDKAFF. In nucleotides, the CDR3 is TGTGCCAGCAGTGAAAATGGGGACAAAGCTTTCTTT.

In DNA, the CDR3 is TGTGCCAGTAGTAACGACAGGGGAATGCACGAGCAGTACTTC. Translation: CASSNDRGMHEQYF. V and J are TRBV19 and TRBJ2-7, with 8 bases identical to TRBD1. Looked up from germline, CDR1 is LNHDA and CDR2 is SQIVND (reference sequence). There are 14 residues in the CDR3. After removal of 4 bases from V and 5 bases from J, the junction contained 7 bases not matched to a gene.

This clone has a handful of counts. The V call is TRBV2, the J call TRBJ2-1; 8 bases agree with TRBD2. The CDR3 runs to 15 residues. V gave up 7 bases and J gave up 0 bases; unmatched junction bases: 5. The V gene's germline CDR1 is SNHLY and CDR2 FYNNEI. The DNA of the CDR3 is TGTGCCAGCAAGAAGCGGGGGAGCTCCTACAATGAGCAGTTCTTC. It is translated as CASKKRGSSYNEQFF.

V and J are TRBV6-5 and TRBJ2-7; D gene uncertain. Germline CDR1 is MNHEY and CDR2 is SVGAGI. The V and J ends lost 0 bases and 3 bases respectively, with 9 bases between them. The length of the CDR3 is 14 residues. CDR3: CASSYSLRGYEQYF. The CDR3 DNA follows: TGTGCCAGCAGTTACTCCCTCCGAGGCTACGAGCAGTACTTC.

V is TRBV5-4 and J is TRBJ1-6; tentatively, D is TRBD1 (5 bases). The CDR3 contains 12 residues. Trimming pared 4 bases from V and 8 bases from J, leaving 7 bases between. Looked up from germline, CDR1 is SGHNT and CDR2 is YYREEE (reference sequence). This chain's CDR3 is CASSPGYSPLHF. The CDR3 DNA follows: TGTGCCAGCAGCCCAGGGTATTCACCCCTCCACTTT.

The chain employs TRBV5-6 and TRBJ1-2; 8 bases are shared with TRBD1. With 4 bases clipped from V and 7 bases from J, the junction kept 9 bases outside the gene matches. The CDR3 is made up of 14 amino acids. Germline V gene lookup returns CDR1 SGHDT and CDR2 YYEEEE. For the CDR3, the DNA is TGTGCCAGCAGCCATTGGACAGGGAATGGTGGCTACACCTTC. Protein: CASSHWTGNGGYTF.

This clone was seen more than once but under ten times. The chain combines TRBV30 with TRBJ1-5; no clear D. The germline V gene has CDR1 GTSNPN and CDR2 SVGIG (reference sequence). V gave up 0 bases and J gave up 5 bases, with 11 bases separating them. The CDR3 totals 14 residues. The CDR3 DNA reads as TGTGCCTGGAGTGTGGTCGCAGGCTATCAGCCCCAGCATTTT. Its translation: CAWSVVAGYQPQHF. Variable domain in full (rest from reference TRBV30 and TRBJ1-5): SQTIHQWPATLVQPVGSPLSLECTVEGTSNPNLYWYRQAAGRGLQLLFYSVGIGQISSEVPQNLSASRPQDRQFILSSKKLLLSDSGFYLCAWSVVAGYQPQHFGDGTRLSIL.

There are a few counts of this clone. The chain couples TRBV5-6 to TRBJ1-2; tentative D call: TRBD1 (5 bases). The V and J ends lost 1 base and 0 bases respectively, with 16 bases between them. The germline V gene encodes CDR1 SGHDT and CDR2 YYEEEE. This CDR3 comprises 17 residues. The CDR3 is CASSLIDREISNYGYTF. In DNA, the CDR3 is TGTGCCAGCAGCTTGATCGACAGAGAGATTTCTAACTATGGCTACACCTTC.

The J gene is TRBJ1-2, the V gene TRBV6-5; the match to TRBD1 covers 7 bases. CDR1 and CDR2 (germline): MNHEY, SVGAGI. The trim removed 6 bases at V and 4 bases at J, leaving 5 bases unmatched. CDR3 length: 13 residues. The CDR3 nucleotides read TGTGCCAGCAGCCAGGGACAGCTCTATGGCTACACCTTC. Translation gives CASSQGQLYGYTF.

This sequence joins TRBV9 and TRBJ2-1, with D tentatively TRBD2 (5 bases). The V gene's germline CDR1 is SGDLS and CDR2 YYNGEE. The V end lost 0 bases, the J end lost 4 bases, and 17 bases lay between the germline ends. The CDR3 length is 17 residues. The CDR3 bases are TGTGCCAGCAGCGTAGACGTCGACTATATCCGATACAATGAGCAGTTCTTC. Amino acid sequence: CASSVDVDYIRYNEQFF.

This clone was counted between two and nine times. The chain links TRBV19 to TRBJ2-5; D possibly corresponds to TRBD2 (6 bases). The CDR3 loop spans 16 amino acids. Trimming pared 5 bases from V and 3 bases from J, leaving 19 bases between. The V gene's germline CDR1 is LNHDA and CDR2 SQIVND (reference sequence). DNA of the CDR3: TGTGCCAGTAGTGCCTGGTCGAGGGAGGTCGAAGAGACCCAGTACTTC. Translation: CASSAWSREVEETQYF.

The chain carries TRBV5-1 and TRBJ2-3, with D possibly being TRBD2 (7 bases). The CDR3 is 20 residues long. Germline lookup yields CDR1 SGHRS and CDR2 YFSETQ. V lost 0 bases to trimming and J lost 2 bases, with 25 bases between them. The CDR3 loop reads CASSLGGGVWTAGNTDTQYF. The CDR3 DNA reads TGCGCCAGCAGCTTGGGAGGAGGGGTATGGACAGCGGGAAACACAGATACGCAGTATTTT.

This chain's CDR3 is CAWKPSGIPSYEQYF. The CDR3 bases are TGTGCCTGGAAGCCTAGCGGGATACCCTCCTACGAGCAGTACTTC. The chain is built from TRBV30 and TRBJ2-7; 9 positions match TRBD2. The V and J ends lost 4 bases and 0 bases, in that order; junction bases with no gene match: 7. The CDR3 is 15 residues long. Germline loops: CDR1 GTSNPN, CDR2 SVGIG (reference sequence).

This chain connects TRBV10-3 to TRBJ2-7; TRBD2 aligns across 8 bases. The CDR3 is made up of 14 amino acids. The J segment lost 5 bases and the V segment lost 6 bases, leaving 9 bases of the junction unmatched. Per germline, CDR1 ENHRY and CDR2 SYGVKD. Here the CDR3 reads CAIRPGLGAHEQYF. DNA of the CDR3: TGTGCCATCAGGCCGGGACTAGGAGCCCACGAGCAGTACTTC.

The V and J genes are TRBV4-2 and TRBJ2-2; TRBD1 aligns across 12 bases. The CDR3 is 15 residues long. The V segment lost 2 bases and the J segment 6 bases; nucleotides outside the gene matches: 1. Germline values: CDR1 LGHNA, CDR2 YNFKEQ. The CDR3, as DNA: TGTGCCAGCAGCCAAAGGGACAGGGGGCCCGGGGAGCTGTTTTTT. It encodes CASSQRDRGPGELFF.

This clone was counted between two and nine times. The sample has other DNA sequences that encode this CDR3 too. The V gene is TRBV6-5, the J gene TRBJ2-7, with 11 bases that match TRBD1. The length of the CDR3 is 15 residues. Germline V gives CDR1 MNHEY, CDR2 SVGAGI. After removal of 0 bases from V and 4 bases from J, the junction contained 2 bases not matched to a gene. This CDR3 reads CASSYSGTGGYEQYF. The CDR3 DNA reads TGTGCCAGCAGTTACTCTGGGACAGGGGGATACGAGCAGTACTTC.